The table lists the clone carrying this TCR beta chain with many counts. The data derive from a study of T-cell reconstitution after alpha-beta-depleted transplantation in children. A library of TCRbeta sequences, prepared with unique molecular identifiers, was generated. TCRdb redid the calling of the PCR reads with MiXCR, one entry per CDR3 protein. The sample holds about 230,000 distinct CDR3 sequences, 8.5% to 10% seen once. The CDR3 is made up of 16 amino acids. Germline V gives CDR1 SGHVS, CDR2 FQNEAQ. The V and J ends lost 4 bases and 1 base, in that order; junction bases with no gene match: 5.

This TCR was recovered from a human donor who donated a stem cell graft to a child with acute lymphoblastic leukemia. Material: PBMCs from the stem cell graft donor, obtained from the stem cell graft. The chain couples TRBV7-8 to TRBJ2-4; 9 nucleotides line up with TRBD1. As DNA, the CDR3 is TGTGCCAGCAGCTGGGGGACAGGGTCGGCCAAAAACATTCAGTACTTC. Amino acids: CASSWGTGSAKNIQYF.